These T cell receptor beta chains were read from a single sample in a study of blood T cell repertoires in COVID-19. The data were produced by immunoSEQ multiplex PCR, yet TCRdb's version contains in-frame clones alone and is incomplete. Among 300,000 or so clones, 80% to 90% were seen once, and the ten largest hold roughly 4%. Sequences were obtained from PBMCs or T cells enriched from blood (not recorded which). The receptors derive from a middle-aged woman with acute COVID-19. Each CDR3 is given with its conserved first and last residue. D genes are given only for firm matches. Some rows mark clone size as missing; the rest say once, few, many or name a class of expanded clone.

j_call: TRBJ2-1; clone_size: -; v_call: TRBV9; d_call: -; cdr3_aa: CASSVGVRQFF; cdr3_nt: TGTGCCAGCAGCGTAGGAGTTCGCCAGTTCTTC
j_call: TRBJ1-5; clone_size: -; v_call: TRBV5-4; d_call: TRBD1; cdr3_aa: CASSTPRTGGLSQPQHF; cdr3_nt: TGTGCCAGCAGCACCCCGCGGACAGGGGGCTTGAGTCAGCCCCAGCATTTT
j_call: TRBJ1-1; clone_size: few; v_call: TRBV11-3; d_call: -; cdr3_aa: CASSPGGHPNTEAFF; cdr3_nt: TGTGCCAGCAGCCCGGGGGGGCACCCGAACACTGAAGCTTTCTTT
j_call: TRBJ1-6; clone_size: -; v_call: TRBV7-2; d_call: -; cdr3_aa: CASSSPRGAYNSPLHF; cdr3_nt: TGTGCCAGCAGCTCCCCTCGGGGGGCCTATAATTCACCCCTCCACTTT
j_call: TRBJ1-6; clone_size: few; v_call: TRBV7-7; d_call: -; cdr3_aa: CASSLESSGQGSPLHF; cdr3_nt: TGTGCCAGCAGCTTAGAAAGTTCGGGTCAGGGTTCACCCCTCCACTTT
j_call: TRBJ2-3; clone_size: -; v_call: TRBV7-8; d_call: TRBD1; cdr3_aa: CASSSGQGAGDTQYF; cdr3_nt: TGTGCCAGCAGCTCGGGACAGGGGGCTGGAGATACGCAGTATTTT
j_call: TRBJ2-5; clone_size: once; v_call: TRBV28; d_call: TRBD2; cdr3_aa: CASSQAGTSVQETQYF; cdr3_nt: TGTGCCAGCAGCCAGGCCGGGACTAGCGTTCAAGAGACCCAGTACTTC
j_call: TRBJ1-2; clone_size: -; v_call: TRBV7-2; d_call: -; cdr3_aa: CASTQDPLYGYTF; cdr3_nt: TGTGCCAGCACCCAGGATCCGCTCTATGGCTACACCTTC
j_call: TRBJ1-4; clone_size: few; v_call: TRBV4-3; d_call: -; cdr3_aa: CASSQDSSGSEKLFF; cdr3_nt: TGCGCCAGCAGCCAAGATTCGTCCGGGAGTGAAAAACTGTTTTTT
j_call: TRBJ2-7; clone_size: -; v_call: TRBV7-6; d_call: TRBD2; cdr3_aa: CASSLAGGALSYEQYF; cdr3_nt: TGTGCCAGCAGCTTAGCGGGAGGGGCCCTCTCCTACGAGCAGTACTTC
j_call: TRBJ2-2; clone_size: -; v_call: TRBV5-1; d_call: TRBD1; cdr3_aa: CASVPGGRGAATGELFF; cdr3_nt: TGCGCCAGCGTCCCAGGGGGCCGTGGAGCGGCCACCGGGGAGCTGTTTTTT
j_call: TRBJ2-5; clone_size: -; v_call: TRBV19; d_call: -; cdr3_aa: CASSSGVVETQYF; cdr3_nt: TGTGCCAGTAGTTCAGGGGTGGTCGAGACCCAGTACTTC
j_call: TRBJ2-7; clone_size: -; v_call: TRBV7-3; d_call: -; cdr3_aa: CASSLRATLVDEQYF; cdr3_nt: TGTGCCAGCAGCTTAAGGGCCACTCTCGTCGACGAGCAGTACTTC